The source of this T cell receptor beta chain is a study of T-cell reconstitution after alpha-beta-depleted transplantation in children. General study results and limits: Alpha-beta T cells present about two months after transplant were reported to originate from several hundred expanded graft clones. Newly generated T cells supplied most T-cell counts and diversity one year post-transplant. Surviving recipient T cells and thymic progenitors produced the high day-60 TCRbeta diversity seen in some patients.

Preparation of the TCRbeta library involved a method that used unique molecular identifiers. In TCRdb, the PCR reads were re-called with MiXCR into one record per CDR3 protein. The sample has 350,000 to 500,000 distinct CDR3 sequences; roughly 43% are singletons. This clonotype was picked up one time. Its target is unknown. This clonotype was sampled from a girl under 10 years old with aplastic anemia, due to receive a stem cell transplant. Material: PBMCs, obtained before TCRalphabeta/CD19-depleted stem cell transplant.

The CDR3 DNA follows: TGTGCCAGCAGTTTGTTGCTAACCTACGAGCAGTACTTC. Its protein is CASSLLLTYEQYF. V is TRBV12-3 or TRBV12-4 and J is TRBJ2-7; no firm D call. The CDR3 loop spans 13 amino acids. Trimming removed 3 bases from V and 2 bases from J, with 8 bases in between.